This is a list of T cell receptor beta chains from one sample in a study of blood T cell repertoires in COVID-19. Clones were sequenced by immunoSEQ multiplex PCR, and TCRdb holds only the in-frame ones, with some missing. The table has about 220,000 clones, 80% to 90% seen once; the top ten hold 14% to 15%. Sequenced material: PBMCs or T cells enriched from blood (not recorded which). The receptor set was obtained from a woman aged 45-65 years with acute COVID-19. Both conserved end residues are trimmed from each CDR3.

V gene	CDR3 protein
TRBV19	ASVEGSGRAGETQY
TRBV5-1	ASSLVPGSLTGELF
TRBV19	ASSSPPGLATEQF
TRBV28	ASGQGFTGNTIY
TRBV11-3	ASSSGTSGGNEQF
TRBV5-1	ASSLGGTGVRETQY
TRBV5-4	ASSWGVREADTQY
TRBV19	ASRLGLANEKLF
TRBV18	ASSPWDSSYEQY
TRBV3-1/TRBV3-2	ASSQDRGPTTEAF
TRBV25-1	ASSEFSTGDEKLF
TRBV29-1	SVAGGIHEQY
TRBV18	ASSPTGTGTGELF
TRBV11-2	ASSGLGTGLSGANVLT
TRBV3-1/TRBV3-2	ASSRGAGNYNEQF
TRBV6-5	ASSYERHPYEQY
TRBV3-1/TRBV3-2	ASSPVGVMNTEAF
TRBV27	ASSFRGNTEAF
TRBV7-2	ASSLDRGAEKLF
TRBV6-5	ASSYLTGSHTEAF
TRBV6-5	ASFPLGSFEAGYT
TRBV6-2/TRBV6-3	ASSYPRGRETYEQY
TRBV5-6	ASSFGGRGYEQY
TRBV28	ASSGQGTINYGYT
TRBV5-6	ASSLETYGNGYT
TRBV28	ASSFRRYNQPQH
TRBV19	ASSMLGYYNEQF
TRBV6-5	ASSYRSGNYEQY
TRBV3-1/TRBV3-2	ASRTGAGAVRGELF
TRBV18	ASSPFSSNQPQH
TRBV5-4	ASSLGGAAYNSPLH
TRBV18	ASSSGTVSSGNTIY
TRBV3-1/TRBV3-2	ASRGGGNGYT
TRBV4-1	ASSQDPTSVVSETQY
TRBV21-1	ASISLRGLAGGYEQY
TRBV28	ASNPRTVSGNTIY
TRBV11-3	ASSSRTSGSSYNEQF
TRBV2	ASSEWRQAKNIQY
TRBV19	ASSRDSPYSNQPQH
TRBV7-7	ASSLGLAGGADTQY
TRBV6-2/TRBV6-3	ASSYARNYGYT
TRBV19	ASRRDRHNEQF
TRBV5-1	ASSQGLAGITGELF
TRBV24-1	ATSPTGTFQPQH
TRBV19	ASPQGNTEAF
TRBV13	ASSLGANEQF
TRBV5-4	ASSLRQVGLGWSYNEQF
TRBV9	ASSVAGTGAYEQY
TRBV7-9	ASSPTVNTGELF
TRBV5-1	ASSLDGQGLGLYEQY